The 25 T cell receptor beta chains listed next were all sequenced from one sample in a study of regulatory T cells in long-lasting Graves disease. Time point reported: newly diagnosed GD, antithyroid drugs for less than 3 months. With RNA extracted from PBMCs as input, the TCR library was made. Arm-PCR of CDR3 regions with iRepertoire HTBI primers generated TCR beta libraries. TCRdb passed the multiplex PCR reads through MiXCR, listing each CDR3 protein once. Seen here are some 490,000 distinct CDR3 sequences, more than 10% observed once, and the top ten hold about 8.9%. These data were also reused for a study on T cells in Graves' hyperthyroidism and ophthalmopathy.

The specimen comprised peripheral blood mononuclear cells (PBMCs), sampled at new diagnosis, from a patient treated with antithyroid drugs. These receptors all stem from a woman in her 30s with Graves disease.

This clonotype was counted a few times. The CDR3 sequence is CATSRAGASGRWSTDTQYF. The CDR3 DNA is TGTGCCACCAGCAGAGCCGGGGCTAGCGGGAGGTGGAGCACAGATACGCAGTATTTT. The chain recombines TRBV15 with TRBJ2-3; 11 positions match TRBD2. CDR3 length: 19 residues. Per germline, CDR1 LNHNV and CDR2 YYDKDF (reference sequence). Losses at the gene ends were 1 base for V and 0 bases for J; bases not matched to a gene: 9.

Ten or more counts support this clonotype. The V call is TRBV12-3 or TRBV12-4, the J call TRBJ2-6; 8 nucleotides agree with TRBD1. This CDR3 comprises 17 residues. Trimming at V came to 2 bases and at J to 3 bases, leaving 6 bases not matched to a gene. CDR3: CASSLRRGLDGANVLTF. The CDR3, as DNA: TGTGCCAGCAGTTTACGCAGGGGGCTGGATGGGGCCAACGTCCTGACTTTC.

This clonotype came up a few times. This chain joins TRBV6-2 or TRBV6-3 and TRBJ2-7, with 11 bases matching TRBD1. J was trimmed by 2 bases and V by 4 bases; bases with no gene match: 10. CDR3 length: 17 amino acids. CDR1 and CDR2 from the germline V gene are MNHEY and SVGEGT. CDR3 loop: CASSSDTGTGGPYEQYF. The CDR3 DNA reads as TGTGCCAGCAGTTCCGATACCGGGACAGGGGGACCCTACGAGCAGTACTTC.

The table lists this clonotype with many counts. Here the CDR3 reads CASSGSGTNEKLFF. The DNA of the CDR3 is TGTGCCAGCAGTGGATCGGGAACTAATGAAAAACTGTTTTTT. The J gene is TRBJ1-4, the V gene TRBV25-1; no firm D call. V lost 4 bases and J 1 base, leaving 7 bases between the germline ends. The germline CDR1 and CDR2 sequences are MGHDK and SYGVNS. The CDR3 has 14 amino acids.

This clonotype was counted many times. The chain joins TRBV3-1 to TRBJ2-7, with D perhaps matching TRBD2 (5 bases). The length of the CDR3 is 15 residues. Germline lookup yields CDR1 LGHDT and CDR2 YNNKEL (reference sequence). Trimming stripped 1 base from V and 0 bases from J, with 10 bases between. The CDR3 coding sequence is TGTGCCAGCAGCCAAGCCGGGATGAGCTCCTACGAGCAGTACTTC. This codes for CASSQAGMSSYEQYF.

The CDR3 coding sequence is TGTGCCAGCAGCCTCCCGGGACTCTCGTCCGGGGAGCAGTTCTTC. Translating gives CASSLPGLSSGEQFF. V gene TRBV4-2 combines with J gene TRBJ2-1; D may be TRBD2 (6 bases). CDR3 size: 15 residues. Germline assignment: CDR1 LGHNA and CDR2 YNFKEQ. V lost 4 bases and J 10 bases, leaving 20 bases between the germline ends.

The J gene is TRBJ2-1, the V gene TRBV6-2 or TRBV6-3, with D perhaps TRBD2 (5 bases). V was cut by 5 bases and J by 7 bases, with 18 bases left in between. This CDR3 is 15 amino acids long. CDR1 and CDR2 from the germline V gene are MNHEY and SVGEGT. The CDR3 sequence: CASSEFGEGGNEQFF. The DNA of the CDR3 is TGTGCCAGCAGTGAATTTGGTGAGGGCGGGAATGAGCAGTTCTTC.

V usage is TRBV7-9 and J usage is TRBJ2-2; D is unclear. V lost 2 bases, J lost 4 bases, and 17 bases lay in between. Germline CDR1 is SEHNR and CDR2 is FQNEAQ (reference sequence). This CDR3 comprises 17 residues. The CDR3 sequence: CASSLQKAPTATGELFF. The CDR3 nucleotides read TGTGCCAGCAGCTTACAAAAGGCCCCGACGGCCACCGGGGAGCTGTTTTTT.

This clonotype was picked up a small number of times. V gene TRBV7-9 combines with J gene TRBJ1-3; the D is unclear. The V gene's germline CDR1 is SEHNR and CDR2 FQNEAQ (reference sequence). The CDR3 totals 16 residues. V was shortened by 4 bases and J by 0 bases, with 13 bases between the two germline ends. The CDR3 loop reads CASSSTRASSGNTIYF. The CDR3 region has the DNA TGTGCCAGCAGCTCTACAAGGGCAAGCTCTGGAAACACCATATATTTT.

The sample holds many counts of this clonotype. The V gene is TRBV3-1, the J gene TRBJ2-4, with D possibly called TRBD1 or TRBD2 (5 bases each). Trimming removed 5 bases at V and 8 bases at J, with 22 bases between. Per the germline V gene, CDR1 is LGHDT and CDR2 is YNNKEL (reference sequence). CDR3 length equals 16 residues. DNA for the CDR3: TGTGCCAGCAGCTCCCTTGAAGGTGGGAGAGGGGACATTCAGTACTTC. Translating it yields CASSSLEGGRGDIQYF.

This clonotype was recorded at least ten times. The CDR3 region is CSASSSVGARGYTF. In DNA form, the CDR3 reads TGCAGTGCTAGTTCGTCCGTGGGGGCGCGTGGCTACACCTTC. This chain connects TRBV20-1 to TRBJ1-2, with TRBD1 as a possible D gene (6 bases). Germline CDR1 and CDR2: DFQATT and SNEGSKA (reference sequence). V lost 3 bases to trimming and J lost 7 bases, with 18 bases between them. The CDR3 length is 14 residues.

At least ten counts were recorded for this clonotype. The junction does not match germline at one end; this may be a read error. The rearrangement uses TRBV2 and TRBJ1-4; a possible D gene is TRBD1 (5 bases). Germline values: CDR1 SNHLY, CDR2 FYNNEI. The CDR3 is made up of 16 amino acids. The CDR3 DNA reads TGTGCCAGCAGTGACCCCCCCGGCAGGGCTAACGAAAAACTGTTTTTT. Amino acid sequence: CASSDPPGRANEKLFF.

There are many counts of this clonotype. Written as DNA, the CDR3 is TGCAGTGCTAGAAAGGGACTTAAAAACATTCAGTACTTC. This codes for CSARKGLKNIQYF. The V and J genes are TRBV20-1 and TRBJ2-4; D might be TRBD2 (6 bases). This CDR3 region has 13 residues. Trimming left V 2 bases short and J 4 bases short, with 9 bases between. Germline CDR1 DFQATT, CDR2 SNEGSKA (reference sequence).

Worth noting for this clonotype: This may stem from a read error, because a much larger clone lies one nucleotide away. The CDR3: CASNSGILGGQETRYF. The CDR3 DNA is TGTGCCAGCAACTCTGGAATTTTAGGGGGTCAAGAGACCCGGTACTTC. V is TRBV11-2 and J is TRBJ2-5; weak D call: TRBD1 (6 bases). The CDR3 loop spans 16 amino acids. Looked up from germline, CDR1 is SGHAT and CDR2 is FQNNGV. The full variable domain, with the rest looked up from reference TRBV11-2 and TRBJ2-5, is EAGVAQSPRYKIIEKRQSVAFWCNPISGHATLYWYQQILGQGPKLLIQFQNNGVVDDSQLPKDRFSAERLKGVDSTLKIQPAKLEDSAVYLCASNSGILGGQETRYFGPGTRLLVL.

This clonotype was picked up many times. This chain links TRBV5-1 with TRBJ2-5; D remains unclear. Germline V gene data show CDR1 as SGHRS and CDR2 as YFSETQ. V gave up 3 bases and J gave up 5 bases, with 11 bases separating them. The CDR3 has 13 residues. CDR3 coding DNA: TGCGCCAGCAGCTCCGGGTCAGCTGAGACCCAGTACTTC. This codes for CASSSGSAETQYF. The variable domain in full, completed from reference TRBV5-1 and TRBJ2-5, reads KAGVTQTPRYLIKTRGQQVTLSCSPISGHRSVSWYQQTPGQGLQFLFEYFSETQRNKGNFPGRFSGRQFSNSRSEMNVSTLELGDSALYLCASSSGSAETQYFGPGTRLLVL.

This clonotype was recorded a few times. A far larger clone lies a single base away; this is likely a read error. V and J are TRBV2 and TRBJ2-7; 11 nucleotides match TRBD2. This CDR3 has 15 amino acids. The J segment lost 7 bases and the V segment lost 6 bases, leaving 11 bases of the junction unmatched. Per the germline V gene, CDR1 is SNHLY and CDR2 is FYNNEI. This CDR3 is CASSLTSGSVNEQYF. The CDR3 DNA sequence: TGTGCCAGCAGCCTTACTAGCGGGAGTGTGAATGAGCAGTACTTC.

Ten or more counts support this clonotype. The chain uses TRBV30 and TRBJ1-3; no clear D. The germline V gene encodes CDR1 GTSNPN and CDR2 SVGIG (reference sequence). The CDR3 has 14 amino acids. Trimming cost V 3 bases and J 3 bases, with 12 bases left between them. The CDR3 DNA reads TGTGCCTGGAGCCCTGGAGGAGGTGGAAACACCATATATTTT. This encodes CAWSPGGGGNTIYF.

V and J are TRBV4-3 and TRBJ2-3; 9 bases agree with TRBD2. The CDR3 is made up of 16 amino acids. Germline V gene lookup returns CDR1 LGHNA and CDR2 YSLEER. The V gene end was trimmed by 0 bases and the J gene end by 4 bases; junction bases not matched to a gene: 5. The CDR3 loop is CASSQETAGGADTQYF. Here the CDR3 DNA reads TGCGCCAGCAGCCAAGAGACGGCGGGGGGGGCAGATACGCAGTATTTT.

In its sample, this clonotype was seen a few times. The CDR3: CASSRPDRGGNEQFF. CDR3 nucleotides: TGCGCCAGCAGCCGCCCGGACAGGGGTGGCAATGAGCAGTTCTTC. The genes are TRBV4-1 and TRBJ2-1; 9 bases are a match to TRBD1. J gave up 6 bases and V 4 bases, and 7 bases lay outside the gene matches. The germline gives CDR1 MGHRA, CDR2 YSYEKL. This CDR3 has 15 amino acids.

At least ten counts were recorded for this clonotype. The V and J genes are TRBV28 and TRBJ2-1; TRBD1 matches at 8 bases. The CDR3 has 15 residues. The germline gives CDR1 MDHEN, CDR2 SYDVKM. Trimming took 8 bases from V and 5 from J; bases not matched to a gene: 11. CDR3 sequence: CASAGQVIVNNEQFF. The CDR3 bases are TGTGCCAGCGCGGGACAGGTCATTGTCAACAATGAGCAGTTCTTC.

This clonotype was counted many times. The rearrangement uses TRBV6-1 and TRBJ1-5; D ambiguous. Per germline, CDR1 MNHNS and CDR2 SASEGT. The length of the CDR3 is 13 residues. V dropped 4 bases and J dropped 7 bases, with 11 bases sitting between them. CDR3 sequence reads: CASSGPLGQPQHF. CDR3 DNA sequence: TGTGCCAGCAGTGGGCCACTGGGGCAGCCCCAGCATTTT.

The chain carries TRBV29-1 and TRBJ1-4; D is unclear. Trimming shortened V by 5 bases and J by 8 bases, and 6 bases separated the two germline ends. CDR1 and CDR2 (germline): SQVTM, ANQGSEA. This CDR3 contains 10 residues. This CDR3 is CSVKGEKLFF. CDR3 coding DNA: TGCAGCGTTAAAGGGGAAAAACTGTTTTTT.

A remark on this clonotype: An end of the junction does not agree with germline; a read error may underlie this. This chain uses TRBV5-6 with TRBJ1-1; 7 bases agree with TRBD1. CDR3 length: 17 amino acids. The germline V gene encodes CDR1 SGHDT and CDR2 YYEEEE. The CDR3 region is CASSAGQLGRMNIEAFF. The CDR3 nucleotides read TGTGCCAGCAGCGCGGGACAGCTCGGGAGGATGAACATTGAAGCTTTCTTT.

The chain uses TRBV3-1 and TRBJ1-1; D gene unclear. CDR1 is LGHDT, CDR2 YNNKEL, per germline (reference sequence). V was pared by 6 bases and J by 1 base, with 6 bases between. This CDR3 is built from 12 residues. In DNA, the CDR3 is TGTGCCAGCAGGACTACGAACACTGAAGCTTTCTTT. It encodes CASRTTNTEAFF.

This clonotype was counted ten times or more. The chain carries TRBV24-1 and TRBJ2-1; D gene ambiguous. The CDR3 length is 13 residues. V was cut by 4 bases and J by 5 bases, with 8 bases left in between. Germline V lookup: CDR1 KGHDR, CDR2 SFDVKD. The CDR3 sequence: CATSDHHNNEQFF. The CDR3 DNA follows: TGTGCCACCAGTGACCATCATAACAATGAGCAGTTCTTC.